One TCR beta chain is described in this entry. Its antigen is as yet unknown. The sample belongs to a study of shared clonotypes between healthy human individuals. Findings of the study overall: Between a handful of donors, naive CD4 clonotypes were shared at a level of about 5%.

Here immunoSEQ multiplex PCR was the method, and the copy in TCRdb shows in-frame clones only, minus some. The table shows millions of clones, with about 95% occurring only once. V lost 7 bases to trimming and J lost 7 bases, with 13 bases between them. The germline V gene encodes CDR1 SQVTM and CDR2 ANQGSEA. The CDR3 contains 11 residues. Sequencing input: naive CD4+ T cells sorted from blood. Subset here: CD45RA+ positively selected. The chain recombines TRBV29-1 with TRBJ1-1, with D hard to call. The receptor comes from a man aged 18 to 30 in good health. The CDR3 DNA sequence: TGCAGCGCGGTCTCCCCCGATGAAGCTTTCTTT. Amino acid sequence: CSAVSPDEAFF.